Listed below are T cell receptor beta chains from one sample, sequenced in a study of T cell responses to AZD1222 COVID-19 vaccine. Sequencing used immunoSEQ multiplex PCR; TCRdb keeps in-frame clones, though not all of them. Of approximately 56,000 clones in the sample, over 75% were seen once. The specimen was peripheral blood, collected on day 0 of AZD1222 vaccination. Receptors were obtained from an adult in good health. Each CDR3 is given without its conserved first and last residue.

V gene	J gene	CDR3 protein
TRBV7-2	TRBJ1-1	ASSLRGAAEAF
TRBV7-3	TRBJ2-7	ASSLRGGSYEQY
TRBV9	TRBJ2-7	ASSPDPWPYEQY
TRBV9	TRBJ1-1	ASSVNGGQSEAF
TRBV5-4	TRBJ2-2	ASSQQKYTGELF
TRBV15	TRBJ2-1	ATTNPGTMNEQF
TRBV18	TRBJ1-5	ASSRTDKVQQH
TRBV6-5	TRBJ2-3	ASSYSQGNAYTQY
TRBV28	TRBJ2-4	ASRVQGRHIQY
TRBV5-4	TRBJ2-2	ASSLLTPANTGELF
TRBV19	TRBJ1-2	ASSKDRLGGYT
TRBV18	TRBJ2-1	ASSPQGVYYNEQF
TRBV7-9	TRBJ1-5	ASSLVVGAPVGNQPQH
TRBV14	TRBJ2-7	ASPTDYEQY
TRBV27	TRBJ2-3	ASSLWSGGLAPDTQY
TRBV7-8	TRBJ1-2	ASSFGRTLDGYT
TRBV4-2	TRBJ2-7	ASSQDVAGGPAEQY
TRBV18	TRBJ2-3	ASSPGTSSRDTQY
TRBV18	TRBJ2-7	ASSKGQEDYEQY
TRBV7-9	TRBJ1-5	ASSLGEQQPQH
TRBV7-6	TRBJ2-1	ASSSGGAYNEQF
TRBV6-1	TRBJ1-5	ASSENPQGGQPQH
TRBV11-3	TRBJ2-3	ASRGGSTDTQY
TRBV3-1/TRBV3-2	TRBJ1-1	ASSQVAGRRAF
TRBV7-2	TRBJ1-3	ASSLAGSSGNTIY
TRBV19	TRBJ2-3	ASSISGGARVDTQY
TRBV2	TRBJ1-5	ASSVGATFNQPQH
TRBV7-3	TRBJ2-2	ASSGTLNTGELF
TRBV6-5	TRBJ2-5	ASSRQETQY
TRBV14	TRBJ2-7	ASSHRQGPGVGGSGEQY
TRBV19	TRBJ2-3	ASSIGTSGGDTQY
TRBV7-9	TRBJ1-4	ASSSHGDREREKLF
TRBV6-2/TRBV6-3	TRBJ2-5	ASSYDQDRLEETQY
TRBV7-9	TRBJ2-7	ASSRSSGGAYEQY
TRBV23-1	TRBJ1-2	ARRYYGYT